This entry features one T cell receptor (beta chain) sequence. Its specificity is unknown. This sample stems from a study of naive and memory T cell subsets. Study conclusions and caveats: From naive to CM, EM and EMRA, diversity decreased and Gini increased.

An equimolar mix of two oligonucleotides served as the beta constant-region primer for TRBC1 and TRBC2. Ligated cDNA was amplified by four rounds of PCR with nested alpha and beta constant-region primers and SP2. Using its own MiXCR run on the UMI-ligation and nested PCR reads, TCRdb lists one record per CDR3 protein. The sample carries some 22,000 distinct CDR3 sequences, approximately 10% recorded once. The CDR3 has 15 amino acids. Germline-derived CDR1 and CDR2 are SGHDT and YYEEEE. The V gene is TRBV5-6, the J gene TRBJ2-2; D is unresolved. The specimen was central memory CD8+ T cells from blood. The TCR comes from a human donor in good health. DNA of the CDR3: TGTGCACCCAGCCTTGACCGAGAGAACACCGGGGAGCTGTTTTTT. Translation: CAPSLDRENTGELFF. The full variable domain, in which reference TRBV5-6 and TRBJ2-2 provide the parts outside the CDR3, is DAGVTQSPTHLIKTRGQQVTLRCSPKSGHDTVSWYQQALGQGPQFIFQYYEEEERQRGNFPDRFSGHQFPNYSSELNVNALLLGDSALYLCAPSLDRENTGELFFGEGSRLTVL.